Below, 20 T cell receptor beta chains from the same sample are listed, as sequenced in a study of cytomegalovirus exposure and HLA in healthy donors. The PCR had 60 Vbeta and 13 Jbeta primers. TCRdb's copy holds only in-frame clones and misses some; the assay was immunoSEQ multiplex PCR. The table shows approximately 160,000 clones, with about 70% occurring only once. The sample comprised PBMCs. The source is a woman between 18 and 30 years old in good health and CMV-seropositive.

The chain combines TRBV4-1 with TRBJ1-2, with TRBD1 as a possible D gene (6 bases). The CDR3 is made up of 15 amino acids. CDR1 and CDR2 (germline): MGHRA, YSYEKL. V shed 1 base and J shed 4 bases, with 13 bases lying between them. CDR3 amino acids: CASSQGRGRSYGYTF. CDR3 DNA: TGCGCCAGCAGCCAAGGCAGGGGCCGCAGCTATGGCTACACCTTC.

This chain links TRBV28 with TRBJ2-3, with D maybe TRBD2 (6 bases). Trimming shortened V by 9 bases and J by 1 base, and 14 bases separated the two germline ends. There are 14 residues in the CDR3. The germline CDR1 and CDR2 sequences are MDHEN and SYDVKM. This CDR3 is CASKGLLRTDTQYF. The DNA for the CDR3 is TGTGCCAGTAAGGGACTCCTGCGCACAGATACGCAGTATTTT.

This clone came up a few times. The rearrangement links TRBV5-8 to TRBJ2-5; 9 nucleotides match TRBD1. The J call may be wrong; the DNA end is better matched by TRBJ2-7. The CDR3 has 15 amino acids. Germline CDR1 reads SGHTS; CDR2 reads YDEGEE. The CDR3: CASSFGAGQGDEQYF. The CDR3 DNA reads as TGTGCCAGCAGCTTTGGGGCGGGACAGGGAGACGAGCAGTACTTC.

The rearrangement uses TRBV10-3 and TRBJ2-5; D is uncertain. The end of the DNA aligns better with TRBJ2-7, so the J call may be wrong. The CDR3 sequence is 11 residues long. The germline CDR1 and CDR2 sequences are ENHRY and SYGVKD. In nucleotides, the CDR3 is TGTGCCATCAGCGGAAACTACGAGCAGTACTTC. Its translation: CAISGNYEQYF.

This clone occurred a few times. The chain uses TRBV7-9 and TRBJ1-1; D is undetermined. The CDR3 length is 12 residues. Germline V gene data show CDR1 as SEHNR and CDR2 as FQNEAQ (reference sequence). V gave up 8 bases and J gave up 1 base, with 8 bases separating them. Here the CDR3 reads CASLTGNTEAFF. DNA for the CDR3: TGTGCCAGCCTTACCGGGAACACTGAAGCTTTCTTT.

J is TRBJ2-3 and V is TRBV7-2; D is undetermined. The V end was cut by 1 base, the J end by 10 bases, with 6 bases between. The germline gives CDR1 SGHTA, CDR2 FQGNSA. The CDR3 is 11 residues long. The chain's CDR3 is CASSLEEPQYF. The CDR3 coding sequence is TGTGCCAGCAGCTTAGAGGAGCCGCAGTATTTT. Full variable domain (outside the CDR3, taken from reference TRBV7-2 and TRBJ2-3): GAGVSQSPSNKVTEKGKDVELRCDPISGHTALYWYRQSLGQGLEFLIYFQGNSAPDKSGLPSDRFSAERTGGSVSTLTIQRTQQEDSAVYLCASSLEEPQYFGPGTRLTVL.

This clone was found once. The rearrangement links TRBV6-5 to TRBJ2-1; 7 bases line up with TRBD2. J gave up 4 bases and V 2 bases, and 5 bases lay outside the gene matches. The CDR3 totals 15 residues. Germline values: CDR1 MNHEY, CDR2 SVGAGI. The CDR3 coding sequence is TGTGCCAGCAGTTACGCCGCTAGCGGATACAATGAGCAGTTCTTC. Encoded protein: CASSYAASGYNEQFF.

This clone was seen at least ten times. V is TRBV5-1 and J is TRBJ1-5; 7 bases align to TRBD1. Germline V gives CDR1 SGHRS, CDR2 YFSETQ. V shed 2 bases, J shed 0 bases, and the junction held 2 bases outside the gene matches. The CDR3 loop spans 15 amino acids. The CDR3 region is CASSLQGYSNQPQHF. For the CDR3, the DNA is TGCGCCAGCAGCTTACAGGGGTATAGCAATCAGCCCCAGCATTTT.

The CDR3 loop is CASSLFLANSSYEQYF. The CDR3 nucleotides are TGTGCCAGCAGTTTATTCTTGGCGAACAGCTCCTACGAGCAGTACTTC. The V call is TRBV28, the J call TRBJ2-7; D unclear. This CDR3 is built from 16 residues. V was clipped by 1 base and J by 0 bases, with 13 bases between them. Germline-derived CDR1 and CDR2 are MDHEN and SYDVKM.

This clone was picked up one time. The chain links TRBV4-1 to TRBJ2-5, with 12 bases matching TRBD2. From germline, CDR1 is MGHRA and CDR2 YSYEKL. The V gene end was trimmed by 5 bases and the J gene end by 3 bases; junction bases not matched to a gene: 13. The CDR3 consists of 18 residues. As DNA, the CDR3 is TGCGCCAGCAGCGCACGGACTAGCGGGGAGGGTAGTAAAGAGACCCAGTACTTC. The encoded protein is CASSARTSGEGSKETQYF.

The rearrangement joins TRBV7-2 to TRBJ2-6; 7 nucleotides match TRBD1. The CDR3 consists of 15 residues. Germline V gene data show CDR1 as SGHTA and CDR2 as FQGNSA. Unmatched junction bases numbered 2, after V lost 4 bases and J lost 2 bases. The CDR3 sequence is CASSSTGAGANVLTF. As DNA, the CDR3 is TGTGCCAGCAGCTCCACAGGGGCTGGGGCCAACGTCCTGACTTTC.

This rearrangement joins TRBV30 to TRBJ1-6, with unresolved D. Germline loops: CDR1 GTSNPN, CDR2 SVGIG (reference sequence). The V end was cut by 0 bases, the J end by 7 bases, with 10 bases between. The CDR3 is 14 residues long. CDR3 sequence reads: CAWSVLVWNSPLHF. The CDR3 bases are TGTGCCTGGAGTGTACTGGTTTGGAATTCACCCCTCCACTTT.

This clone appeared a few times. The chain is built from TRBV5-1 and TRBJ2-1; 9 positions match TRBD2. CDR1 SGHRS and CDR2 YFSETQ come from the germline V gene. Germline trimming cut 1 base from V and 9 bases from J; bases unmatched to any gene: 5. The CDR3 is 14 amino acids. Here the CDR3 reads CASSLLREGFEQFF. For the CDR3, the DNA is TGCGCCAGCAGCTTGTTGCGGGAGGGCTTTGAGCAGTTCTTC. The full variable domain, its missing parts supplied by reference TRBV5-1 and TRBJ2-1, is KAGVTQTPRYLIKTRGQQVTLSCSPISGHRSVSWYQQTPGQGLQFLFEYFSETQRNKGNFPGRFSGRQFSNSRSEMNVSTLELGDSALYLCASSLLREGFEQFFGPGTRLTVL.

The chain joins TRBV6-5 to TRBJ1-1; the match to TRBD1 covers 7 bases. From germline, CDR1 is MNHEY and CDR2 SVGAGI. The CDR3 loop spans 15 amino acids. The trim removed 0 bases at V and 5 bases at J, leaving 6 bases unmatched. The CDR3 loop is CASSYSGGAGTEAFF. CDR3 nucleotides: TGTGCCAGCAGTTACTCAGGGGGCGCGGGGACTGAAGCTTTCTTT.

In regard to this clone: Germline and junction disagree at one end, which may indicate a read error. V usage is TRBV11-2 and J usage is TRBJ1-1, with D hard to call. The CDR3 is made up of 13 amino acids. Germline assignment: CDR1 SGHAT and CDR2 FQNNGV. Written as DNA, the CDR3 is TGTGCCAGCAGCTCCTTTGGTCAAACTGAAGTTTTCTTT. Translation: CASSSFGQTEVFF.

As DNA, the CDR3 is TGTGCCAGCAGACTATCTAGCGGGGCTTACAATGAGCAGTTCTTC. This codes for CASRLSSGAYNEQFF. The chain links TRBV27 to TRBJ2-1, with 9 bases aligning to TRBD2. The ends lost 6 bases at V and 4 bases at J; junction bases unmatched: 7. The CDR3 consists of 15 residues. Germline V gene lookup returns CDR1 MNHEY and CDR2 SMNVEV (reference sequence).

V usage is TRBV13 and J usage is TRBJ2-3, with D uncertain. Trimming removed 3 bases from V and 0 bases from J, with 4 bases in between. The CDR3 totals 13 residues. Germline V gene lookup returns CDR1 PRHDT and CDR2 FYEKMQ (reference sequence). The CDR3 loop is CASSFLSTDTQYF. The DNA for the CDR3 is TGTGCCAGCAGCTTCCTTAGCACAGATACGCAGTATTTT.

This clone was counted a few times. DNA for the CDR3: TGTGCCAGCAACGGGGATCCCCATCAGCCCCAGCATTTT. Translation: CASNGDPHQPQHF. The chain recombines TRBV18 with TRBJ1-5; unclear D gene. The CDR3 covers 13 residues. Trimming left V 8 bases short and J 5 bases short, with 13 bases between. Germline CDR1 is KGHSH and CDR2 is LQKENI.

The chain has TRBV4-2 and TRBJ2-7, with 8 bases that match TRBD2. Germline assignment: CDR1 LGHNA and CDR2 YNFKEQ. V shed 0 bases, J shed 0 bases, and the junction held 19 bases outside the gene matches. The CDR3 covers 21 residues. CDR3 DNA: TGTGCCAGCAGCCAAGATAGGCGGAGGACTAGCAGCGACCGGGGCTCCTACGAGCAGTACTTC. Its protein is CASSQDRRRTSSDRGSYEQYF.

The chain carries TRBV30 and TRBJ2-7; 9 bases are a match to TRBD1. The CDR3 has 14 amino acids. The V segment lost 2 bases and the J segment 4 bases; nucleotides outside the gene matches: 6. Germline assignment: CDR1 GTSNPN and CDR2 SVGIG (reference sequence). CDR3 sequence reads: CAWSTGTGNYEQYF. The DNA of the CDR3 is TGTGCCTGGAGTACCGGGACAGGGAATTACGAGCAGTACTTC.